The text below deals with one T cell receptor beta chain. Its antigen is unknown. No per-base quality is available; no much larger clone lies one base away. Preparation of the library involved the immunoSEQ multiplex PCR assay. Processing in the source paper ran as follows. A statistical classification framework was built for diagnosing cytomegalovirus status from the catalog of TCR beta chain sequences. TCRdb provides this immuneACCESS table in a form limited to in-frame rearrangements. Some clones are lacking; in checked studies, under half of them reflect an unresolved V gene, and why the rest are absent is not known. V and J calls and clone size come straight from that table; D and trimming were deduced from the DNA. The sample records about 160,000 clones, 65% to 90% of which are singletons. The ten biggest clones cover approximately 2.1% of the sample. The data are from a study of cytomegalovirus exposure and HLA in healthy donors (dated by TCRdb to between 2016 and 2019). Context from the whole study: According to a later analysis, the roughly 120 validation repertoires were produced on the same platform as the roughly 600 repertoires of the first cohort. The study was designed to test whether signatures of past pathogen exposure could be identified by cataloging public T cell receptors. Besides the first cohort of hundreds of subjects, a separate validation cohort made up of 120 different subjects was used. To predict cytomegalovirus infection status, the study combined high-throughput TCR immunosequencing, statistical association of individual TCRs with disease status, and machine learning.

The donors were included in the validation cohort of 100 to 150 subjects, a group kept apart from the roughly 730-subject first cohort. Ends trimmed: V by 6 bases, J by 3 bases; bases unmatched to a gene: 4. The germline V gene supplies CDR1 SGHNT and CDR2 YENEEA. There are 14 amino acids in the CDR3, from cysteine to phenylalanine inclusive. The kept DNA is CDR3 alone, 42 bases in frame from the first base. Results and caveats for the whole study, not just this receptor: In a later analysis, TCRs clustered in the first cohort were found to also tend to co-occur in the roughly 120 validation repertoires, with 85% to 95% of cluster scores above 0. A few of the identified cytomegalovirus-associated TCR beta chains were confirmed in vitro to be specific for cytomegalovirus antigens. Most TCR sequences were observed very rarely across donors, whereas some public TCRs were present in many individuals. The classifier was reported to diagnose cytomegalovirus status with high specificity and sensitivity in both the original and validation cohorts. The validation cohort had no HLA typing available for a later analysis, so co-occurrence within that cohort was assessed over all 130 or so repertoires. A total of 150 to 200 TCR beta chains were listed by the study as associated with cytomegalovirus. According to the authors, the approach could potentially be generalized to other disease states and immunological phenotypes.

The receptor chain draws on TRBV11-3 and TRBJ2-2; 7 middle bases align to TRBD1. Sequenced sample: PBMCs. The receptor's source is a woman aged 18-35 years in good health and CMV-seronegative. The DNA sequence is TGTGCCAGCAGTACAGGGGCCCACACCGGGGAGCTGTTTTTT. This gives the protein CASSTGAHTGELFF.